The clone carrying this T cell receptor beta chain was observed a handful of times. The antigen is not known. This sample was taken from a study of early T cells in non-severe SARS-CoV-2 infection. About the research overall: RNA in bulk from unsorted whole blood was sequenced, and chains were unpaired. General study points: Clonotype matching in VDJdb favored anti-spike CD8 responses and did not capture private and CD4 specificities.

The ends lost 4 bases at V and 11 bases at J; junction bases unmatched: 6. Germline V gives CDR1 LGHNT, CDR2 FRNRAP. CDR3 length: 13 residues. Individual cDNA molecules each received unique molecular identifiers attached to them. TCRdb recomputed calls from the 5' RACE reads with MiXCR, one row per CDR3 protein. The sample has tens of thousands of distinct CDR3 sequences, roughly an eighth seen once. The J gene is TRBJ2-1, the V gene TRBV12-5, with TRBD2 matching over 9 bases. The specimen sequenced was whole blood. The TCR comes from an adult who was a healthcare worker with PCR-confirmed SARS-CoV-2 infection or an uninfected control (not recorded which). The CDR3 spells CASGSLAGFKQFF. CDR3 bases: TGTGCTAGTGGTTCCCTAGCGGGATTCAAGCAGTTCTTC.